This TCR beta chain was obtained from a study of breast tumors, draining lymph nodes, adjacent tissues. Worth noting for this clonotype: Compared with germline, one end of the junction differs, possibly owing to a read error.

Germline lookup yields CDR1 SGHRS and CDR2 YFSETQ. CDR3 length: 14 residues. Using its own MiXCR run on the multiplex PCR reads, TCRdb lists one record per CDR3 protein. Of around 230,000 distinct CDR3 sequences listed, approximately 30% are singletons. Samples came from axillary lymph nodes draining the breast cancer. The chain recombines TRBV5-1 with TRBJ2-1; D is unresolved. Sequencing used axillary lymph node tissue. The clonotype was recovered from a female donor with breast cancer. Some clones in this sample may be carry-over from other donors' samples. The CDR3 nucleotides read TGCGCCAGCTGTTCTGGGTATCCCTACAATGAGCAGTCCTTC. Its protein product is CASCSGYPYNEQSF. Variable domain in full (rest from reference TRBV5-1 and TRBJ2-1): KAGVTQTPRYLIKTRGQQVTLSCSPISGHRSVSWYQQTPGQGLQFLFEYFSETQRNKGNFPGRFSGRQFSNSRSEMNVSTLELGDSALYLCASCSGYPYNEQSFGPGTRLTVL.